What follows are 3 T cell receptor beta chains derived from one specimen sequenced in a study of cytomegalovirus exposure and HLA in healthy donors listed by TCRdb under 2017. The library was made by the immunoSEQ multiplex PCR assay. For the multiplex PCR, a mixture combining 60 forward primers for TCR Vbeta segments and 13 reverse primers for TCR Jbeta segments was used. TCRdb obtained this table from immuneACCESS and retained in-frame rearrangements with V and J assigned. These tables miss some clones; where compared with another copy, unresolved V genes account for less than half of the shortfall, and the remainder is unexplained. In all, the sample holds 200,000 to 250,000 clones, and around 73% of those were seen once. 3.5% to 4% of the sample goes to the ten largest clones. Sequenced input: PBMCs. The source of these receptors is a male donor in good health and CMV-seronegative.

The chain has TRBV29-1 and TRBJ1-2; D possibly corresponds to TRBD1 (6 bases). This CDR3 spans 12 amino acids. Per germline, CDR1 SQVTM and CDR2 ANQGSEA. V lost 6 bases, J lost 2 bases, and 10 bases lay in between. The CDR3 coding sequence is TGCAGCGTAACCACAGGGAACTATGGCTACACCTTC. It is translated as CSVTTGNYGYTF.

The CDR3 region is CASSSTGLKETQYF. CDR3 nucleotides: TGCGCCAGCAGCTCAACAGGGTTGAAAGAGACCCAGTACTTC. The chain uses TRBV5-1 and TRBJ2-5, with a tentative D call TRBD1 (6 bases). V lost 3 bases to trimming and J lost 3 bases, with 12 bases between them. Germline loops: CDR1 SGHRS, CDR2 YFSETQ. This CDR3 spans 14 amino acids.

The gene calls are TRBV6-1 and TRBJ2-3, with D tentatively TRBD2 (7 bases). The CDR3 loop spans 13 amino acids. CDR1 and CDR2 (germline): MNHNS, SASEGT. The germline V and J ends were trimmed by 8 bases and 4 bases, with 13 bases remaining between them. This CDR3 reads CASRGAVADTQYF. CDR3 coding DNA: TGTGCCAGCCGGGGGGCAGTGGCAGATACGCAGTATTTT.